Ten or more counts support the clone carrying this T cell receptor beta chain. The antigen is undetermined. The junction shows a germline mismatch at one end, possibly a read error. The sample belongs to a study of glioma-infiltrating T cells. Overall study results and limits: Only very few CDR3 sequences appeared in both tissue and blood. Above-expected tissue-blood divergence occurred in all gliomas, most in low-grade ones.

The CDR3 extends over 18 amino acids. The germline V gene encodes CDR1 MGHRA and CDR2 YSYEKL. TCR alpha and beta CDR3 regions were amplified from RNA using iRepertoire nested multiplex PCR. One-step reverse transcription and amplification started from approximately 100-400 ng of tissue mRNA or PBMC total RNA. MiXCR, applied by TCRdb to the multiplex PCR reads, yields one record per CDR3 protein. The sample has about 190,000 distinct CDR3 sequences, more than 25% seen once. The sequencing input was glioma tissue, nonneoplastic brain tissue, or PBMCs (not recorded which). This sequence was found in a human donor with low-grade glioma or glioblastoma, undergoing nonglioma brain surgery, or in good health (not recorded which). This chain links TRBV4-1 with TRBJ2-7; tentatively, D is TRBD2 (5 bases). This CDR3 reads CASSQSLLGAEITYEQYF. CDR3 DNA sequence: TGCGCCAGCAGCCAAAGCCTACTAGGAGCGGAGATTACCTATGAGCAGTACTTC.